The subject of this entry is one TCR beta chain. Its target is not known. This specimen comes from a study of cytomegalovirus exposure and HLA in healthy donors. Study information: For the approximately 360 genotyped donors, roughly 80% fell within the Caucasian-associated ancestry cluster.

The PCR employed 60 Vbeta primers together with 13 Jbeta primers. Here immunoSEQ multiplex PCR was the method, and the copy in TCRdb shows in-frame clones only, minus some. The table counts about 40,000 clones; approximately 9% lies in the top ten. Study results and limitations: The authors reported that TCR beta sequences could predict HLA-A and HLA-B alleles. These predictions were accurate for most subjects in the first cohort.

The source of this sequence is a man in his forties or fifties in good health and CMV-seropositive. The sequencing sample was made of PBMCs.

The CDR3 spells CASSAGGEQYF. DNA for the CDR3: TGTGCCAGCAGTGCGGGGGGCGAGCAGTACTTC. The chain uses TRBV6-1 and TRBJ2-7; TRBD2 matches at 7 bases. The CDR3 length is 11 residues. V shed 4 bases and J 6 bases; nucleotides not matched to a gene: 0. Germline-derived CDR1 and CDR2 are MNHNS and SASEGT.